These 27 T cell receptor beta chains were sequenced from one sample in a study of blood T cell repertoires in COVID-19 (TCRdb year 2020). The library was prepared using the immunoSEQ multiplex PCR assay. TCRdb took this table from immuneACCESS and kept in-frame rearrangements with V and J called. Such tables lack part of the clones; where checked against another copy, unresolved V genes explain under half of the gap, and the rest is unexplained. For this sample there are 200,000 to 250,000 clones; approximately 88% appear just once. Approximately 3.7% of the sample is taken by the ten largest. Sequencing was carried out using PBMCs or T cells enriched from blood (not recorded which). The source is a woman aged 25 to 39 who had been exposed to COVID-19.

V usage is TRBV6-4 and J usage is TRBJ2-3, with 10 bases fitting TRBD1. CDR3 size: 15 residues. The junction had 3 bases not matched to a gene; V was cut back by 2 bases and J by 4 bases. CDR1 is MRHNA, CDR2 SNTAGT, per germline. CDR3 nucleotide sequence: TGTGCCAGCAGTGACGGGACAGGGGACGCAGATACGCAGTATTTT. Translating it yields CASSDGTGDADTQYF.

The chain employs TRBV11-2 and TRBJ2-7; D might be TRBD2 (5 bases). Trimming shortened V by 3 bases and J by 4 bases, and 13 bases separated the two germline ends. The CDR3 is 14 amino acids. CDR1 and CDR2 from the germline V gene are SGHAT and FQNNGV. CDR3 in amino acids: CASSLDGGQYEQYF. DNA of the CDR3: TGTGCCAGCAGCTTGGACGGAGGCCAGTACGAGCAGTACTTC.

V and J are TRBV5-1 and TRBJ2-5; perhaps TRBD2 as D (6 bases). The CDR3 sequence is 13 residues long. Trimming cost V 9 bases and J 5 bases, with 17 bases left between them. Germline V CDR1 and CDR2: SGHRS, YFSETQ. CDR3 amino acids: CATSSGVPETQYF. CDR3 DNA sequence: TGCGCCACCTCTTCGGGGGTGCCCGAGACCCAGTACTTC.

The chain is built from TRBV24-1 and TRBJ1-5, with unresolved D. Germline V gives CDR1 KGHDR, CDR2 SFDVKD. The CDR3 sequence is 16 residues long. Trimming took 0 bases from V and 0 from J, leaving 8 bases between them. CDR3 DNA sequence: TGTGCCACCAGTGATTTGCAACGGGATAGCAATCAGCCCCAGCATTTT. It is translated as CATSDLQRDSNQPQHF.

The chain links TRBV5-1 to TRBJ1-3, with D possibly matching TRBD1 (5 bases). The CDR3 contains 14 residues. With 4 bases removed from V and 4 bases from J, the gap between germline ends came to 12 bases. Germline lookup yields CDR1 SGHRS and CDR2 YFSETQ. CDR3 bases: TGCGCCAGCAGCCGGGGGATGGAAGGAAACACCATATATTTT. Translated, it gives CASSRGMEGNTIYF.

The rearrangement uses TRBV3-1 (or the pseudogene TRBV3-2) and TRBJ2-7; 8 positions match TRBD2. Germline V CDR1 and CDR2: LGHDT, YNNKEL (reference sequence). There are 15 residues in the CDR3. J lost 5 bases, V lost 0 bases, and 6 bases had no gene match. CDR3 nucleotide sequence: TGTGCCAGCAGCCAAGATTACGGGAGGGCCCACGAGCAGTACTTC. It encodes CASSQDYGRAHEQYF.

The chain couples TRBV29-1 to TRBJ2-3, with 9 bases aligning to TRBD2. CDR1 is SQVTM, CDR2 ANQGSEA, per germline. J lost 5 bases, V lost 6 bases, and 12 bases had no gene match. This CDR3 is built from 15 residues. This CDR3 is CSVMGGGRAGDTQYF. In DNA form, the CDR3 reads TGCAGCGTAATGGGAGGCGGGAGGGCCGGAGATACGCAGTATTTT.

The chain carries TRBV10-2 and TRBJ2-1; 11 bases are shared with TRBD2. CDR1 WSHSY and CDR2 SAAADI come from the germline V gene. Trimming removed 7 bases from V and 8 bases from J; junction bases left unmatched: 13. The length of the CDR3 is 16 residues. As DNA, the CDR3 is TGCGCCAGCAAAATGATAGCGGGAGGGCCGGGTTATGAGCAGTTCTTC. Residues: CASKMIAGGPGYEQFF.

This rearrangement joins TRBV7-9 to TRBJ2-3; 9 positions agree with TRBD1. There are 16 residues in the CDR3. The J segment lost 6 bases and the V segment lost 5 bases, leaving 12 bases of the junction unmatched. The germline V gene encodes CDR1 SEHNR and CDR2 FQNEAQ (reference sequence). Here the CDR3 reads CASSPKGTGKADTQYF. The CDR3 DNA reads as TGTGCCAGCAGCCCAAAAGGGACAGGGAAGGCGGATACGCAGTATTTT.

The chain combines TRBV19 with TRBJ2-5; weak D call: TRBD2 (5 bases). The CDR3 length is 13 residues. Trimming left V 3 bases short and J 5 bases short, with 10 bases between. Germline assignment: CDR1 LNHDA and CDR2 SQIVND (reference sequence). The CDR3 nucleotides read TGTGCCAGTAGTATTCGGGATGGGGAGACCCAGTACTTC. The encoded protein is CASSIRDGETQYF.

CDR3 DNA: TGTGCCAGCAGTTTACTAGCGGGGAACAATGAGCAGTTCTTC. It codes for CASSLLAGNNEQFF. V is TRBV6-2 or TRBV6-3 and J is TRBJ2-1; 10 bases match TRBD2. Trimming cost V 4 bases and J 5 bases; bases outside gene matches: 2. The CDR3 loop spans 14 amino acids. Looked up from germline, CDR1 is MNHEY and CDR2 is SVGEGT.

With respect to this clone: The same CDR3 arises from other DNA sequences in this sample as well. The J gene is TRBJ1-1, the V gene TRBV18; D is perhaps TRBD1 (6 bases). Germline V gives CDR1 KGHSH, CDR2 LQKENI. Trimming left V 3 bases short and J 2 bases short, with 10 bases between. CDR3 size: 14 residues. The CDR3: CASSPRQDNTEAFF. The CDR3 DNA reads as TGTGCCAGCTCACCTCGACAGGATAACACTGAAGCTTTCTTT.

This sequence joins TRBV15 and TRBJ2-3; D unclear. This CDR3 contains 12 residues. V lost 4 bases and J lost 8, with 10 bases in between. Germline CDR1 LNHNV, CDR2 YYDKDF (reference sequence). The CDR3 coding sequence is TGTGCCACCAGCACCGACTCCTCTACGCAGTATTTT. This encodes CATSTDSSTQYF. Full variable domain (missing parts from reference TRBV15 and TRBJ2-3): DAMVIQNPRYQVTQFGKPVTLSCSQTLNHNVMYWYQQKSSQAPKLLFHYYDKDFNNEADTPDNFQSRRPNTSFCFLDIRSPGLGDTAMYLCATSTDSSTQYFGPGTRLTVL.

Only one count was recorded for this clone. The chain has TRBV30 and TRBJ1-6; a weak D match, TRBD1 (5 bases). The V gene lost 4 bases and the J gene lost 7 bases, with 14 bases spanning the gap. This CDR3 has 14 amino acids. Looked up from germline, CDR1 is GTSNPN and CDR2 is SVGIG (reference sequence). DNA for the CDR3: TGTGCCTGGACCCAGGAGGGGTTGAATTCACCCCTCCACTTT. Protein: CAWTQEGLNSPLHF.

The CDR3 nucleotides are TGTGCCAGCAGTATTTCCGCGCAGGTCTACGAGCAGTACTTC. It is translated as CASSISAQVYEQYF. The rearrangement links TRBV2 to TRBJ2-7, with no clear D. This CDR3 spans 14 amino acids. Germline-derived CDR1 and CDR2 are SNHLY and FYNNEI. The V and J ends lost 5 bases and 3 bases respectively, with 14 bases between them.

The chain uses TRBV4-1 and TRBJ1-1, with D unresolved. This CDR3 contains 16 residues. Looked up from germline, CDR1 is MGHRA and CDR2 is YSYEKL. Trimming removed 1 base at V and 1 base at J, with 13 bases between. The CDR3 region has the DNA TGCGCCAGCAGCCAAGGATTTCAGGCGACGAACACTGAAGCTTTCTTT. As protein: CASSQGFQATNTEAFF.

The chain is built from TRBV11-2 and TRBJ1-2; D gene unclear. CDR3 size: 13 residues. Germline V CDR1 and CDR2: SGHAT, FQNNGV. V was pared by 5 bases and J by 7 bases, with 14 bases between. CDR3 protein: CASSSFYGVGYTF. The CDR3 coding sequence is TGTGCCAGCAGCAGCTTTTACGGGGTTGGCTACACCTTC.

The chain links TRBV23-1 to TRBJ2-3; D not certain. TRBV23-1 is annotated as an ORF whose role is uncertain. With 6 bases removed from V and 2 bases from J, the gap between germline ends came to 15 bases. The CDR3 has 15 amino acids. CDR3 protein: CASSQGQRYTDTQYF. The CDR3 coding sequence is TGCGCCAGCAGCCAAGGCCAGCGATACACAGATACGCAGTATTTT.

The chain is built from TRBV11-2 and TRBJ1-1, with a tentative D call TRBD1 (5 bases). This CDR3 spans 16 amino acids. Between the trimmed V and J ends, which lost 4 bases and 6 bases, there was a span of 21 bases. Looked up from germline, CDR1 is SGHAT and CDR2 is FQNNGV. CDR3 amino acids: CASSSIVPGRKAEAFF. CDR3 bases: TGTGCCAGCAGCTCCATCGTCCCAGGGCGTAAGGCTGAAGCTTTCTTT.

The chain joins TRBV24-1 to TRBJ2-1; a weak D match, TRBD1 (6 bases). Trimming cost V 4 bases and J 7 bases, with 16 bases left between them. CDR1 is KGHDR, CDR2 SFDVKD, per germline. The CDR3 is 15 amino acids. The CDR3 coding sequence is TGTGCCACCAGTGAAGCAGGGACAACTTTGAATGAGCAGTTCTTC. Translation: CATSEAGTTLNEQFF.

The V call is TRBV20-1, the J call TRBJ1-2; the match to TRBD1 covers 7 bases. The CDR3 sequence is 11 residues long. J lost 4 bases, V lost 5 bases, and 1 base had no gene match. Germline CDR1 and CDR2: DFQATT and SNEGSKA (reference sequence). The CDR3: CSAGTAYGYTF. The CDR3 DNA reads as TGCAGTGCTGGGACAGCCTATGGCTACACCTTC.

The V and J genes are TRBV5-4 and TRBJ1-2, with D perhaps TRBD1 (5 bases). This CDR3 spans 15 amino acids. Trimming took off 0 bases at V and 1 base at J, with 10 bases between the two ends. Germline-derived CDR1 and CDR2 are SGHNT and YYREEE (reference sequence). The CDR3 DNA is TGTGCCAGCAGCTTGGGGTCAGGGTATAACTATGGCTACACCTTC. It specifies CASSLGSGYNYGYTF.

This sequence joins TRBV21-1 and TRBJ2-5; the table gives TRBD2 as D, unverified against the DNA. TRBV21-1 constitutes a pseudogene. The CDR3 is 16 amino acids. For the CDR3, the DNA is TGTGCCAGCACCCTCCCCCCGAGTAGCAACCAAGAGACCCAGTACTTC. This sequence encodes CASTLPPSSNQETQYF.

The chain combines TRBV5-1 with TRBJ1-2; 8 positions match TRBD1. In germline, CDR1 is SGHRS, CDR2 YFSETQ. J gave up 3 bases and V 3 bases, and 4 bases lay outside the gene matches. This CDR3 comprises 14 residues. DNA for the CDR3: TGCGCCAGCAGCTCAACAGGGGGTGACTATGGCTACACCTTC. Translated, it gives CASSSTGGDYGYTF. The full variable domain, its missing parts supplied by reference TRBV5-1 and TRBJ1-2, is KAGVTQTPRYLIKTRGQQVTLSCSPISGHRSVSWYQQTPGQGLQFLFEYFSETQRNKGNFPGRFSGRQFSNSRSEMNVSTLELGDSALYLCASSSTGGDYGYTFGSGTRLTVV.

This chain links TRBV10-2 with TRBJ2-1; possible D gene TRBD2, 6 bases. The germline V gene has CDR1 WSHSY and CDR2 SAAADI. The V and J ends lost 5 bases and 4 bases respectively, with 12 bases between them. This CDR3 is built from 14 residues. CDR3 DNA: TGCGCCAGCAGTTATAGCGGCCAATACAATGAGCAGTTCTTC. This sequence encodes CASSYSGQYNEQFF.

The V gene is TRBV2, the J gene TRBJ2-1; D unresolved. Germline V gives CDR1 SNHLY, CDR2 FYNNEI. The germline V and J ends were trimmed by 0 bases and 4 bases, with 7 bases remaining between them. This CDR3 spans 14 amino acids. CDR3 sequence: CASSEAWQYNEQFF. The CDR3 region has the DNA TGTGCCAGCAGTGAAGCTTGGCAGTACAATGAGCAGTTCTTC.

The V gene is TRBV2, the J gene TRBJ1-6, with TRBD1 matching over 7 bases. Germline loops: CDR1 SNHLY, CDR2 FYNNEI. The CDR3 spans 19 residues. V lost 3 bases to trimming and J lost 8 bases; unmatched junction nucleotides: 19. CDR3 residues: CASSDGVQGRRLRDSPLHF. The CDR3 DNA reads as TGTGCCAGCAGTGATGGTGTACAGGGGAGGAGGCTACGGGATTCACCCCTCCACTTT.